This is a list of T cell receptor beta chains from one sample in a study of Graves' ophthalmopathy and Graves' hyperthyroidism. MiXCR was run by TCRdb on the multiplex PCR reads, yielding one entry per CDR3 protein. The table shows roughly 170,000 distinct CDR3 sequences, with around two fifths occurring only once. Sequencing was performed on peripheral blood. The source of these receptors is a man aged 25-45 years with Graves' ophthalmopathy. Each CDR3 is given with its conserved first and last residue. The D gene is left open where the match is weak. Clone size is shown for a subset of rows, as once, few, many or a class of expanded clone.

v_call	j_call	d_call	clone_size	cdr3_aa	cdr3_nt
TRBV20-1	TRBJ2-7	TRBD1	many	CSALPGGSYEQYF	TGCAGTGCTCTCCCAGGGGGCTCTTACGAGCAGTACTTC
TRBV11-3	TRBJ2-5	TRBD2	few	CASSLPWLAGAQETQYF	TGTGCCAGCTCTCTACCCTGGCTAGCGGGAGCTCAAGAGACCCAGTACTTC
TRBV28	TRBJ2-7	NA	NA	CASWTDYGEQYF	TGTGCCAGTTGGACAGACTACGGCGAGCAGTACTTC
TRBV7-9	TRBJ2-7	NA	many	CASRLMSYEQYF	TGTGCCAGCAGGCTGATGTCCTACGAGCAGTACTTC
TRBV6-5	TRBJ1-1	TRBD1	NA	CASSYSRQGGGTEAFF	TGTGCCAGCAGTTACTCCCGACAGGGTGGGGGCACTGAAGCTTTCTTT
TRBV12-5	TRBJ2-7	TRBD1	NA	CASGLAPGQGSEQYF	TGTGCTAGTGGTTTGGCTCCGGGACAGGGGAGCGAGCAGTACTTC
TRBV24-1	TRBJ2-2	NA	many	CATSLLGTGELFF	TGTGCCACCAGTCTGTTGGGCACCGGGGAGCTGTTTTTT
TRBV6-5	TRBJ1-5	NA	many	CASSYLIRSGDQPQHF	TGTGCCAGCAGTTATTTGATTCGGTCCGGGGATCAGCCCCAGCATTTT
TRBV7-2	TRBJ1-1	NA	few	CASSLVGPTEAFF	TGTGCCAGCAGCTTAGTTGGACCCACTGAAGCTTTCTTT
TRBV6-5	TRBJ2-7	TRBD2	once	CASSSAVAGASYEQYF	TGTGCCAGCAGTTCCGCCGTAGCGGGAGCGTCCTACGAGCAGTACTTC
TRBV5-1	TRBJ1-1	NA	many	CASSLAGNGEAFF	TGCGCCAGCAGCTTGGCCGGCAACGGGGAAGCTTTCTTT
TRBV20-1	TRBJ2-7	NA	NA	CSAQREALGEQYF	TGCAGTGCCCAAAGGGAGGCCTTGGGCGAGCAGTACTTC
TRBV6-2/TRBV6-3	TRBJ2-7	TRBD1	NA	CASSYWGQPTYEQYF	TGTGCCAGCAGTTACTGGGGACAGCCCACCTACGAGCAGTACTTC
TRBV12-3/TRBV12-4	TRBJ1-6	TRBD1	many	CASRKTGKPSPLHF	TGTGCCAGCAGAAAGACAGGGAAGCCCTCACCCCTCCACTTT
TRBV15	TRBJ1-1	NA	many	CATSRGGELNTEAFF	TGTGCCACCAGCAGAGGTGGAGAGTTGAACACTGAAGCTTTCTTT
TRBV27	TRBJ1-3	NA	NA	CASSLYRTSGNTIYF	TGTGCCAGCAGTTTATATCGGACCTCTGGAAACACCATATATTTT
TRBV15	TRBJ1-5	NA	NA	CATSRPGNQPQHF	TGTGCCACCAGCAGACCTGGCAATCAGCCCCAGCATTTT
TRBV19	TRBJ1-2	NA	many	CAGSPYGYTF	TGTGCCGGCAGTCCTTATGGCTACACCTTC
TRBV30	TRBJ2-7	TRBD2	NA	CAWRGGSVPYEQYF	TGTGCCTGGAGGGGGGGGTCTGTCCCCTACGAGCAGTACTTC
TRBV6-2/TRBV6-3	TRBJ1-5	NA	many	CASSHPGGGKAGNQPQHF	TGTGCCAGCAGTCACCCTGGTGGGGGAAAGGCGGGAAATCAGCCCCAGCATTTT
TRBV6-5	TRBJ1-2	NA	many	CASSLQAANYGYTF	TGTGCCAGCAGTTTACAAGCCGCTAACTATGGCTACACCTTC
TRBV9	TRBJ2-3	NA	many	CASSSGDTDTQYF	TGTGCCAGCAGCTCCGGGGACACAGATACGCAGTATTTT
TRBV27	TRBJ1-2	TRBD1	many	CASSSPLTGNYGYTF	TGTGCCAGCAGTTCCCCCCTGACAGGGAACTATGGCTACACCTTC
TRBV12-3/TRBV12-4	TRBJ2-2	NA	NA	CASSRVSNTGELFF	TGTGCCAGCAGCCGGGTTTCGAACACCGGGGAGCTGTTTTTT
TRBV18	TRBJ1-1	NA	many	CASSPPVGLIATEAFF	TGTGCCAGCTCACCGCCCGTGGGTTTGATCGCCACTGAAGCTTTCTTT
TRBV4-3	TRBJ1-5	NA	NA	CASSQDGVGHQPQHF	TGCGCCAGCAGCCAAGATGGGGTCGGACATCAGCCCCAGCATTTT
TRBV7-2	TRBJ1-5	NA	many	CASSFRGGTSNQPQHF	TGTGCCAGCAGCTTTCGTGGTGGGACTAGCAATCAGCCCCAGCATTTT
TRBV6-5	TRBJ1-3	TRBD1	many	CASGRQGISYGNTIYF	TGTGCCAGCGGGCGACAGGGGATTTCGTACGGAAACACCATATATTTT
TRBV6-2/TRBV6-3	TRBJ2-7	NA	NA	CASSYERVSYEQYF	TGTGCCAGCAGTTACGAAAGGGTCTCCTACGAGCAGTACTTC
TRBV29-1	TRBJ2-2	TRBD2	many	CSVAGTSSFTGELFF	TGCAGCGTTGCGGGGACTAGTTCTTTCACCGGGGAGCTGTTTTTT
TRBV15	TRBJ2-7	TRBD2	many	CATSRDRGLAGVILEQYF	TGTGCCACCAGCAGAGATCGGGGACTAGCGGGAGTCATTTTGGAGCAGTACTTC
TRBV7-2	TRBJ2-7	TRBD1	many	CASSSSQGASYEQYF	TGTGCCAGCAGCTCATCGCAGGGGGCCTCCTACGAGCAGTACTTC
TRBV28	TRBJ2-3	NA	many	CASSNGGTQYF	TGTGCCAGCAGTAACGGTGGTACGCAGTATTTT
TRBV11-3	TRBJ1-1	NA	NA	CASSGRTEAFF	TGTGCCAGTTCGGGGCGGACTGAAGCTTTCTTT
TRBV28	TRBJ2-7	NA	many	CASSFETVAAYEQYF	TGTGCCAGCAGTTTTGAAACCGTAGCCGCCTACGAGCAGTACTTC
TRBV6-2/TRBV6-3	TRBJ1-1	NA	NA	CASRGPRTEAFF	TGTGCCAGCCGGGGTCCTAGGACTGAAGCTTTCTTT
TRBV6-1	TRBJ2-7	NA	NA	CASGRASVYEQYF	TGTGCCAGCGGAAGGGCTTCGGTCTACGAGCAGTACTTC
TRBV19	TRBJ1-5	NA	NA	CASSLGRENQPQHF	TGTGCCAGTAGCCTCGGACGGGAAAATCAGCCCCAGCATTTT
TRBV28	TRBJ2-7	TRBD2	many	CASSFGPSGGYEQYF	TGTGCCAGCAGTTTCGGCCCTAGCGGGGGCTACGAGCAGTACTTC
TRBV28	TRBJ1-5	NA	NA	CASSPRGRGSNQPQHF	TGTGCCAGCAGTCCACGGGGGAGGGGTAGCAATCAGCCCCAGCATTTT
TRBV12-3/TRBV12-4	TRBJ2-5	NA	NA	CASSRGMGETQYF	TGTGCCAGCAGTAGGGGGATGGGGGAGACCCAGTACTTC
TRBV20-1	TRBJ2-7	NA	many	CSARRHNYEQYF	TGCAGTGCTAGAAGACACAACTACGAGCAGTACTTC
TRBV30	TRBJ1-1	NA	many	CAWSRATRRGFSTEAFF	TGTGCCTGGAGTAGAGCTACCCGACGGGGGTTTAGCACTGAAGCTTTCTTT
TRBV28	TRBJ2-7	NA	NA	CASSLAGAGLYEQYF	TGTGCCAGCAGTTTGGCAGGGGCCGGTTTGTACGAGCAGTACTTC
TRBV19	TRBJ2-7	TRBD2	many	CASSSASGSYEQYF	TGTGCCAGTAGTAGCGCTAGCGGGAGCTACGAGCAGTACTTC